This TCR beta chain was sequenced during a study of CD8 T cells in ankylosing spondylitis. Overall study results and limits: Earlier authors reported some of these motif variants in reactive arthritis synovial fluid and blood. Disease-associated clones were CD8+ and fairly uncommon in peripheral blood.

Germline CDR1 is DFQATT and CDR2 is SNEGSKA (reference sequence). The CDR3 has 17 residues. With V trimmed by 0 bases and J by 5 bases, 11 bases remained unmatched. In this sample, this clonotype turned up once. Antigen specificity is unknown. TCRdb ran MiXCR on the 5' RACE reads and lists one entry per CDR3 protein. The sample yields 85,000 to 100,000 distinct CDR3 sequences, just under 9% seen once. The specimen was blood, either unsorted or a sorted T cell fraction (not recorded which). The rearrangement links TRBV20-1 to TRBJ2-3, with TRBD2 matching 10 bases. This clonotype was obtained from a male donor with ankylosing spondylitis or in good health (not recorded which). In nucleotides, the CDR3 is TGCAGTGCTAGAGATCGAAGAGCGGGGGGGCGGGGAGATACGCAGTATTTT. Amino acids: CSARDRRAGGRGDTQYF.